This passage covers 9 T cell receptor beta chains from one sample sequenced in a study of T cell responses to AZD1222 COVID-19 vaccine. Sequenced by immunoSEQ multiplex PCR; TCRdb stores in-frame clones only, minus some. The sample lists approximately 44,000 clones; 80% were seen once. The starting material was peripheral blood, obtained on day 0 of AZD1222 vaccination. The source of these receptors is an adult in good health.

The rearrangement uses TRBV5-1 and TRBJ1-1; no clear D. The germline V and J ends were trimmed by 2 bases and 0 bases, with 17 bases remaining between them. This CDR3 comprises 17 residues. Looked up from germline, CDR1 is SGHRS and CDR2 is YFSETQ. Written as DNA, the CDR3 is TGCGCCAGCAGCTTTTTCGGGGAGCGCAAGATGAACACTGAAGCTTTCTTT. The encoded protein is CASSFFGERKMNTEAFF. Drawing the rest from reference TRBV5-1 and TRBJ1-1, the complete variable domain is KAGVTQTPRYLIKTRGQQVTLSCSPISGHRSVSWYQQTPGQGLQFLFEYFSETQRNKGNFPGRFSGRQFSNSRSEMNVSTLELGDSALYLCASSFFGERKMNTEAFFGQGTRLTVV.

Here the CDR3 reads CATSPRGQRYSGNTIYF. In nucleotides, the CDR3 is TGTGCCACCAGCCCGCGCGGACAGAGGTACTCTGGAAACACCATATATTTT. This chain links TRBV15 with TRBJ1-3; possibly TRBD1 for D (6 bases). V dropped 5 bases and J dropped 0 bases, with 17 bases sitting between them. The length of the CDR3 is 17 residues. Germline loops: CDR1 LNHNV, CDR2 YYDKDF (reference sequence).

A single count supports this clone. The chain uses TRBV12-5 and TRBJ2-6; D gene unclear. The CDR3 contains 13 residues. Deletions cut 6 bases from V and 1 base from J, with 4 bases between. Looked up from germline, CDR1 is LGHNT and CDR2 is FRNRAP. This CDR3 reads CASGRSGANVLTF. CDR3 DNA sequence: TGTGCTAGTGGCAGATCTGGGGCCAACGTCCTGACTTTC.

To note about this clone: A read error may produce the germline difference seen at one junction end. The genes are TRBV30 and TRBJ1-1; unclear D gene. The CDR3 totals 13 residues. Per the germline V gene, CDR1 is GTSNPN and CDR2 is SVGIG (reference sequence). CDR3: CAWGVAGRTEAFF. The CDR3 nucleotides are TGTGCCTGGGGTGTTGCAGGAAGGACTGAAGCTTTCTTT.

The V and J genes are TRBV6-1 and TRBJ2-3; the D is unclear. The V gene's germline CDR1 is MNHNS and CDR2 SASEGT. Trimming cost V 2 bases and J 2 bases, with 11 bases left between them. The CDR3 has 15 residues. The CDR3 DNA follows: TGTGCCAGCAGTGAATCGTACCGTTTCACAGATACGCAGTATTTT. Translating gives CASSESYRFTDTQYF.

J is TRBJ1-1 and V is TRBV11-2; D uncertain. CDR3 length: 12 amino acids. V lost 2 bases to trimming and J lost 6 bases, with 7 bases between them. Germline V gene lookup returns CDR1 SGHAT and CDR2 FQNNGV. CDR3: CASSLRVAEAFF. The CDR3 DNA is TGTGCCAGCAGCTTAAGGGTTGCTGAAGCTTTCTTT.

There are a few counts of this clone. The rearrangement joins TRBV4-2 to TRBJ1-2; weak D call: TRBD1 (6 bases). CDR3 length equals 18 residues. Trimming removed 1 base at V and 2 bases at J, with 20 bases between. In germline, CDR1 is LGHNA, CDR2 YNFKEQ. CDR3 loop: CASSQVLWGLRSNYGYTF. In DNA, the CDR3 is TGTGCCAGCAGCCAAGTTCTTTGGGGGCTGAGGTCGAACTATGGCTACACCTTC.

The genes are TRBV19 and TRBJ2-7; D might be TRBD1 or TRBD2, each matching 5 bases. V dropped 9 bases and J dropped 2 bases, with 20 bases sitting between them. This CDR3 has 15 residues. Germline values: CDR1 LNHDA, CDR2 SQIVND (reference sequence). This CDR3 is CASSQGPMFTYEQYF. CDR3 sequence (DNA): TGTGCCAGCTCCCAGGGACCGATGTTTACCTACGAGCAGTACTTC.

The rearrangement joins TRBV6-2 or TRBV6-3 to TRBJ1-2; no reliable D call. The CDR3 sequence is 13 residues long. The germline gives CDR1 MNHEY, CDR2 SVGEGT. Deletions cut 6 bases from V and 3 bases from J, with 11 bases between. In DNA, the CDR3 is TGTGCCAGCAGCCACGACGGAGACTATGGCTACACCTTC. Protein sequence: CASSHDGDYGYTF.